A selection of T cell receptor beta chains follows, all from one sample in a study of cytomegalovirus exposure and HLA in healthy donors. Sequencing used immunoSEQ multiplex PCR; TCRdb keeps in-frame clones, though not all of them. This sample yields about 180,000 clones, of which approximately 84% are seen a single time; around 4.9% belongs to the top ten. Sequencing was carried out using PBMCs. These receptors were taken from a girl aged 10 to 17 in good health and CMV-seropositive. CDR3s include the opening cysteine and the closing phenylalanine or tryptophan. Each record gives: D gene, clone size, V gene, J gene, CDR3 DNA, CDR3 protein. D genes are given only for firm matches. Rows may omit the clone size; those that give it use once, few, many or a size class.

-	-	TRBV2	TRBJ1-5	TGTGCCAGCAGGGCGACAGCACAGCCCCAGCATTTT	CASRATAQPQHF
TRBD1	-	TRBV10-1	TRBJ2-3	TGCGCCAGCAGTGCCCGAGGGACAGGGGCTGCAGATACGCAGTATTTT	CASSARGTGAADTQYF
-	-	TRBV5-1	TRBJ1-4	TGCGCCAGCAGCTTGGGGGGGCCTAATGAAAAACTGGTTTTT	CASSLGGPNEKLVF
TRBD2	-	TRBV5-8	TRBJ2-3	TGTGCCAGCAGCTTGGAGCTAGCGGGGGCGGGGACAGATACGCAGTATTTT	CASSLELAGAGTDTQYF
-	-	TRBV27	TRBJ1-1	TGTGCCAGCAGCCTAGGCCAGACGAACACTGAAGCTTTCTTT	CASSLGQTNTEAFF
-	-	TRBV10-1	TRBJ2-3	TGCGCCATCAGGGGCGTTGTGTCAGATACGCAGTATTTT	CAIRGVVSDTQYF
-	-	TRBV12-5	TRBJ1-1	TGTGCTAGTGGTGAGGCAATAGCTTTCTTT	CASGEAIAFF
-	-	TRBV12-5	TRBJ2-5	TGTGCTAGTGGTCACTCGGCAGACAGCCAAGAGACCCAGTACTTC	CASGHSADSQETQYF
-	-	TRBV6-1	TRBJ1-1	TGTGCCAGCATCGGTAGCACTGAAGCTTTCTTT	CASIGSTEAFF
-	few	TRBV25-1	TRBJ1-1	TGTGCCAGCAGTGAAGTTAGCGGTCGGAACACTGAAGCTTTCTTT	CASSEVSGRNTEAFF
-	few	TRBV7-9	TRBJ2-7	TGTGCCAGCAGCTTAACGGGTTACGAGCAGTACTTC	CASSLTGYEQYF
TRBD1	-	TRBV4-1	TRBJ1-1	TGCGCCAGCAGCTTTCAGGGGGGAGCTGAAGCTTTCTTT	CASSFQGGAEAFF
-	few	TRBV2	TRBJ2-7	TGTGCCAGCACCCCGGGAACTAATTACGAGCAGTACTTC	CASTPGTNYEQYF
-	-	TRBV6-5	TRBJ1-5	TGTGCCAGCAGTTACGGGGGGGGAGGGGATCAGCCCCAGCATTTT	CASSYGGGGDQPQHF
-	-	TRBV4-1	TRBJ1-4	TGCGCCAGCAGCCAACTCCGACAGCCTAATGAAAAACTGTTTTTT	CASSQLRQPNEKLFF
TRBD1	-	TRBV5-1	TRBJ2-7	TGCGCCAGCAGTTCAATACAGGGGTCCTACGAGCAGTACTTC	CASSSIQGSYEQYF
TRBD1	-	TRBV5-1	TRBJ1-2	TGCGCCAGCAGCACGACAGGGGGCGGGTTTTATGGCTATACCTTC	CASSTTGGGFYGYTF
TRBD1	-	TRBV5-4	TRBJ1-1	TGTGCCAGCAGGACGACAGGGGCTCCTGAAGCTTTCTTT	CASRTTGAPEAFF
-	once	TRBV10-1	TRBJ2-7	TGCGCCAGCAGTGAGAGGAGGGGACAGTTCTACGAGCAGTACTTC	CASSERRGQFYEQYF
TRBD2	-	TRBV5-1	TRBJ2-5	TGCGCCAGCAGCACGACTAGCGGGGGGGCGGAGACCCAGTACTTC	CASSTTSGGAETQYF
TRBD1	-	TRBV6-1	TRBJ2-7	TGTGCCAGCAGCTCAGGACAGGGGAACGAGCAGTACTTC	CASSSGQGNEQYF
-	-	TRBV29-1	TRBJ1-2	TGCAGCGTTGAAGATCAGAAAGGCTACACCTTC	CSVEDQKGYTF
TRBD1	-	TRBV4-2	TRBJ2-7	TGTGCCAGCAGCTTGACCGGACAGGTCTCCTACGAGCAGTACTTC	CASSLTGQVSYEQYF
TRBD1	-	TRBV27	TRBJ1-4	TGTGCCAGCAGTCACAGGGGGGGAACTAATGAAAAACTGTTTTTT	CASSHRGGTNEKLFF
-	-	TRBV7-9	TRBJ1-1	TGTGCCAGCAGCTCCTTAGCGGGGGTGAACACTGAAGCTTTCTTT	CASSSLAGVNTEAFF
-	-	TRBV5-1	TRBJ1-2	TGCGCCAGCAGCTTGGATGGGGCAGGCTATGGCTACACCTTC	CASSLDGAGYGYTF
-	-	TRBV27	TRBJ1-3	TGTGCCAGCACCCCGGGGTTGGGCTCTGGAAACACCATATATTTT	CASTPGLGSGNTIYF
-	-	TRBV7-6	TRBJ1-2	TGTGCCAGCAGCTTAACGTCGACCGGTCTGAGGGGCTACACCTTC	CASSLTSTGLRGYTF
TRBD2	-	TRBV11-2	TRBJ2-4	TGTGCCAGCAGCTTGGGACTAGTACACATTCAGTACTTC	CASSLGLVHIQYF
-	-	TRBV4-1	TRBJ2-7	TGCGCCAGCGGCCAACCAAGGAGCTCCTACGAGCAGTACTTC	CASGQPRSSYEQYF
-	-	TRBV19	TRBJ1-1	TGTGCCAGTGAACAGGGAAGGAGTGAAGCTTTCTTT	CASEQGRSEAFF
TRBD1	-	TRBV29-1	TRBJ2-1	TGCAGCGTTGAAATCCGGGACAGTGATTGGGATGAGCAGTTCTTC	CSVEIRDSDWDEQFF
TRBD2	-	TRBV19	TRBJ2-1	TGTGCCAGTAGTATGGGTCGTCGGACTAGCGTTTTTAATGAGCAGTTCTTC	CASSMGRRTSVFNEQFF
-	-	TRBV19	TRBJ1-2	TGTGCCAGTAGTATAGATGGTGGCAGGGGCTACACCTTC	CASSIDGGRGYTF
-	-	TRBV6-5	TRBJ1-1	TGTGCCAGCAGTTACGGCGCAGCGATAAACACTGAAGCTTTCTTT	CASSYGAAINTEAFF
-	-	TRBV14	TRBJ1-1	TGTGCCAGCCGTTCTTTGAACACTGAAGCTTTCTTT	CASRSLNTEAFF
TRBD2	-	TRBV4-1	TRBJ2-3	TGCGCCAGCAGCCAAGATGGAGCGGGGGACACAGATACGCAGTATTTT	CASSQDGAGDTDTQYF
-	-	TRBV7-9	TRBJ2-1	TGTGCCAGCAGCCCTCATAGTCGGAGGATCGATGAGCAGTTCTTC	CASSPHSRRIDEQFF
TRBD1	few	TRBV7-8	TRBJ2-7	TGTGCCAGCAGCCCCGGGACAGTCGGCGGCTACGAGCAGTACTTC	CASSPGTVGGYEQYF
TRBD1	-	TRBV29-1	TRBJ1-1	TGCAGCGTTGAAGGCCCTCCAGGACAGGACTTCACTGAAGCTTTCTTT	CSVEGPPGQDFTEAFF
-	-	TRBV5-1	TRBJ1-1	TGCGCCAGCAGACGAGAGGCAGCAAGCAACACTGAAGCTTTCTTT	CASRREAASNTEAFF
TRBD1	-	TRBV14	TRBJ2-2	TGTGCCAGCAGCTTATCCGGGACAGTGAACACCGGGGAGCTGTTTTTT	CASSLSGTVNTGELFF
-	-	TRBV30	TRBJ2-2	TGTGCCTGGAGTGTACTGGACACCGGGGAGCTGTTTTTT	CAWSVLDTGELFF
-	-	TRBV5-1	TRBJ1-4	TGCGCCAGCAGCCCAGGGTTTCATGATGAAAAACTGTTTTTT	CASSPGFHDEKLFF
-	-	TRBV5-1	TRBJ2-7	TGCGCCAGCAGCCCAGACAGATACGAGCAGTACTTC	CASSPDRYEQYF
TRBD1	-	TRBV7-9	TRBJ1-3	TGTGCCAGCAGCTTAAGACAGGGGGATGGAAACACCATATATTTT	CASSLRQGDGNTIYF
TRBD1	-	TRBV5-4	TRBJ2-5	TGTGCCAGCAGGTTTGGTGGGACAGTGTACCAAGAGACCCAGTACTTC	CASRFGGTVYQETQYF
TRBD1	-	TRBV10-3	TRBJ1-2	TGTGCCATCAGAGGGACAGGGCTCTATGGCTACACCTTC	CAIRGTGLYGYTF